Listed below are T cell receptor beta chains from one sample, sequenced in a study of CD8 T cells in ankylosing spondylitis. TCRdb re-called the 5' RACE reads through MiXCR, storing one row per CDR3 protein. The profile covers roughly 160,000 distinct CDR3 sequences, with 9.8% appearing a single time and about 15% taken by the ten largest. The sequencing input was blood, either unsorted or a sorted T cell fraction (not recorded which). The source of these receptors is a female donor with ankylosing spondylitis or in good health (not recorded which). Each CDR3 is given with its conserved first and last residue. The order of the fields is CDR3 DNA, CDR3 protein, V gene, J gene, D gene, clone size. D genes are given only for firm matches. Rows give clone size only sometimes, using once, few, many, or a class for an expanded clone.

CDR3nt: TGCAGTGCTAGAGATCGGATTCGGGACAGGGTTAAAGAGACCCAGTACTTC
CDR3aa: CSARDRIRDRVKETQYF
v_gene: TRBV20-1
j_gene: TRBJ2-5
d_gene: TRBD1
abundance: .

CDR3nt: TGCGCCAGCAGCCAAGTGCAAGGACGGACTGACGAGCAGTACTTC
CDR3aa: CASSQVQGRTDEQYF
v_gene: TRBV4-1
j_gene: TRBJ2-7
d_gene: .
abundance: few

CDR3nt: TGTGCCAGCAGTGAAGCGCGTCGTCCCAGCTCCTACAATGAGCAGTTCTTC
CDR3aa: CASSEARRPSSYNEQFF
v_gene: TRBV6-1
j_gene: TRBJ2-1
d_gene: .
abundance: .

CDR3nt: TGTGCCAGCAGTTTGTCTTCCACTTATGGCTACACCTTC
CDR3aa: CASSLSSTYGYTF
v_gene: TRBV12-3/TRBV12-4
j_gene: TRBJ1-2
d_gene: .
abundance: many

CDR3nt: TGTGCCAGCAGCGCCCTCAATTCACCCCTCCACTTT
CDR3aa: CASSALNSPLHF
v_gene: TRBV9
j_gene: TRBJ1-6
d_gene: .
abundance: few

CDR3nt: TGTGCCAGCAGTGAAATCGGACTAGCGGGGTACACAGATACGCAGTATTTT
CDR3aa: CASSEIGLAGYTDTQYF
v_gene: TRBV6-1
j_gene: TRBJ2-3
d_gene: TRBD2
abundance: .

CDR3nt: TGTGCCTGGAACAGGGTTAATGAAAAACTGTTTTTT
CDR3aa: CAWNRVNEKLFF
v_gene: TRBV30
j_gene: TRBJ1-4
d_gene: .
abundance: .

CDR3nt: TGCAGTGCCTTCCGGGACAGGGCAACTGGGGCCAACGTCCTGACTTTC
CDR3aa: CSAFRDRATGANVLTF
v_gene: TRBV20-1
j_gene: TRBJ2-6
d_gene: TRBD1
abundance: few

CDR3nt: TGTGCCAGCAGCTCGACAGGGAACTACGAGCAGTACTTC
CDR3aa: CASSSTGNYEQYF
v_gene: TRBV27
j_gene: TRBJ2-7
d_gene: TRBD1
abundance: .

CDR3nt: TGTGCCAGCAGTGTTGGGCAGGGTGATGACTATGGCTACACCTTC
CDR3aa: CASSVGQGDDYGYTF
v_gene: TRBV6-1
j_gene: TRBJ1-2
d_gene: .
abundance: few